A selection of T cell receptor beta chains follows, all from one sample in a study of T cells after yellow fever vaccination. TCRdb passed the 5' RACE reads through MiXCR, listing each CDR3 protein once. The data contain 200,000 to 300,000 distinct CDR3 sequences, approximately 6.3% of them singletons. The sample was CD4+ T cells sorted from PBMCs, taken on the day of the yellow fever booster vaccination. Receptors originate from a man aged 30 to 45 who received the YFV17D yellow fever vaccine. Each CDR3 is given with its conserved first and last residue. A D gene is named only where the DNA matches it firmly. Only some rows state a clone size, as once, few, many or a class for expanded clones.

TRBV7-2,.,TRBJ1-4,few,TGTGCCAGCAGCTCACCTGGGGAGAAACTGTTTTTT,CASSSPGEKLFF
TRBV20-1,TRBD1,TRBJ2-7,few,TGCAGTGCCGGACAGGGACTCCACGAGCAGTACTTC,CSAGQGLHEQYF
TRBV20-1,TRBD2,TRBJ2-5,.,TGCAGTGCGATGGGGACTAGCGGGAGGGCCGGGGAGACCCAGTACTTC,CSAMGTSGRAGETQYF
TRBV7-2,TRBD1,TRBJ1-6,many,TGTGCCAGCAGCCAGGACAGGGCAGGGAATTCACCCCTCCACTTT,CASSQDRAGNSPLHF
TRBV10-2,.,TRBJ2-4,few,TGCGCCAGCAGTGGTTTCGATTTTCTAGCCAAAAACATTCAGTACTTC,CASSGFDFLAKNIQYF
TRBV28,.,TRBJ2-5,many,TGTGCCAGCAGACTTTTCGGGGAGACCCAGTACTTC,CASRLFGETQYF
TRBV5-1,.,TRBJ2-1,few,TGCGCCAGCAGTACCGAGGAAGGCACCTACAATGAGCAGTTCTTC,CASSTEEGTYNEQFF
TRBV6-2/TRBV6-3,TRBD2,TRBJ2-7,few,TGTGCCACCTCCTTGCGGGAGGGGGGAGAGCAGTACTTC,CATSLREGGEQYF
TRBV4-3,.,TRBJ2-7,many,TGCGCCAGCAGCCAAGGTACGGTTGGCTACGAGCAGTACTTC,CASSQGTVGYEQYF
TRBV7-9,TRBD2,TRBJ2-7,many,TGTGCCAGCAGCTTAGAAGGTAGCGGGAAGTACGAGCAGTACTTC,CASSLEGSGKYEQYF
TRBV4-1,TRBD2,TRBJ2-1,.,TGCGCCAGCAGCCCACTCCCGACTAGCGGGGCCCGTCCGAGATCCTACAATGAGCAGTTCTTC,CASSPLPTSGARPRSYNEQFF
TRBV5-1,.,TRBJ2-5,few,TGCGCCAGCAGCTTGGCCCCGACCGGGACCCAGTACTTC,CASSLAPTGTQYF
TRBV24-1,TRBD1,TRBJ2-1,few,TGTGCCACCAGCCAAACGACAGGGGGCATTGAGCAGTTCTTC,CATSQTTGGIEQFF
TRBV10-3,.,TRBJ2-5,few,TGTGCCATCAAGGACCCCCAAGGGTACCAAGAGACCCAGTACTTC,CAIKDPQGYQETQYF
TRBV7-2,.,TRBJ2-2,many,TGTGCCAGCAGCCGAGGTGGTCCCGGGGAGCTGTTTTTT,CASSRGGPGELFF
TRBV27,.,TRBJ1-6,many,TGTGCCAGCAGTTTGGCGTTTTTAGAGTCACCCCTCCACTTT,CASSLAFLESPLHF
TRBV2,.,TRBJ2-2,many,TGTGCCAGCAGTCGGCTGGGGAACACCGGGGAGCTGTTTTTT,CASSRLGNTGELFF
TRBV10-3,TRBD2,TRBJ2-3,.,TGTGCCATCAAACTAGCGGGATCAGATACGCAGTATTTT,CAIKLAGSDTQYF
TRBV24-1,.,TRBJ2-1,many,TGTGCCACTACCCCCTTCTCCTACAATGAGCAGTTCTTC,CATTPFSYNEQFF
TRBV7-2,.,TRBJ2-1,many,TGTGCCAGCAGCCAGCAGAGAAATGAGCAGTTCTTC,CASSQQRNEQFF
TRBV7-8,TRBD1,TRBJ1-6,.,TGTGCCAGCAGCTTATCAACAGGGGAGGCCCTCCACTTT,CASSLSTGEALHF
TRBV20-1,.,TRBJ2-1,few,TGCAGTGCTAGGGTTACGGGAGTGAATGAGCAGTTCTTC,CSARVTGVNEQFF
TRBV7-9,TRBD2,TRBJ2-1,.,TGTGCCAGCACCCGGGAGGCCTACAATGAGCAGTTCTTC,CASTREAYNEQFF
TRBV12-3/TRBV12-4,TRBD1,TRBJ2-1,many,TGTGCCAGCAGTTCTGACAGGGGTTCCTACAATGAGCAGTTCTTC,CASSSDRGSYNEQFF
TRBV7-9,.,TRBJ2-7,few,TGTGCCAGCAGCTCTCCCCCACCCCCCTACGAGCAGTACTTC,CASSSPPPPYEQYF
TRBV5-1,.,TRBJ2-1,few,TGCGCCAGCAGCGTGGGGACATCCGTCAATGAGCAGTTCTTC,CASSVGTSVNEQFF
TRBV7-2,TRBD2,TRBJ2-3,few,TGTGCCAGCGTCGCCCCTGGGGGGGCAGATACGCAGTATTTT,CASVAPGGADTQYF
TRBV12-3/TRBV12-4,.,TRBJ1-5,few,TGTGCCAGCAGTTCTCTCCTAACAGGAGATGGGAATCAGCCCCAGCATTTT,CASSSLLTGDGNQPQHF
TRBV12-3/TRBV12-4,.,TRBJ2-5,.,TGTGCCAGCAGTTTCAGGGGACGGTCAGAGACCCAGTACTTC,CASSFRGRSETQYF